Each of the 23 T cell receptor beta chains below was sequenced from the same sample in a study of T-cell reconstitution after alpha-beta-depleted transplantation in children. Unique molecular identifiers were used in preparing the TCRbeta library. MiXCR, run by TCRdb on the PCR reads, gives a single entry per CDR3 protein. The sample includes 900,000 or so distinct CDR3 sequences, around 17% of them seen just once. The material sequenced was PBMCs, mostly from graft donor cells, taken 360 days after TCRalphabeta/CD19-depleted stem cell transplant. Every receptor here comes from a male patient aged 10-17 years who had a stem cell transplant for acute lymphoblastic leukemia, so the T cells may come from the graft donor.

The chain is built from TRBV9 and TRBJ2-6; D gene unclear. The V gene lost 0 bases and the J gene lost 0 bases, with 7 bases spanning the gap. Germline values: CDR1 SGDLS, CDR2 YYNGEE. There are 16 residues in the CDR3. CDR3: CASSVVAVSGANVLTF. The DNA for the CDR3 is TGTGCCAGCAGCGTAGTAGCCGTCTCTGGGGCCAACGTCCTGACTTTC.

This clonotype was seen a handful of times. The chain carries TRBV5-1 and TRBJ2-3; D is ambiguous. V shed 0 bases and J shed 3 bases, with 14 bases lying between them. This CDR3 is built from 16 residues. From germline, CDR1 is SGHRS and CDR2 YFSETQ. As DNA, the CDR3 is TGCGCCAGCAGCTTGGAAGTGGGGTTCGGAACAGATACGCAGTATTTT. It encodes CASSLEVGFGTDTQYF.

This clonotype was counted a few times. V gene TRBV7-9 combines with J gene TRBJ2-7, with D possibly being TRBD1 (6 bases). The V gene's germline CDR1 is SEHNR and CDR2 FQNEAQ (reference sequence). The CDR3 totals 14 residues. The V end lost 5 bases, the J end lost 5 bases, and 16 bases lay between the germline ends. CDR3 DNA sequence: TGTGCCAGCAGCCAGGGGATGGCAAGGCACGAGCAGTACTTC. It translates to CASSQGMARHEQYF.

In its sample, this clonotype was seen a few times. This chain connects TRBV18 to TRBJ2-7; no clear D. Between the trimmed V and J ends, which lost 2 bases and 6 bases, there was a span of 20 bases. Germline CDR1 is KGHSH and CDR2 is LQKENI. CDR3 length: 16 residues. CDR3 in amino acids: CASSPVAPSRVGEQYF. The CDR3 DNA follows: TGTGCCAGCTCACCAGTGGCCCCTTCCCGTGTTGGCGAGCAGTACTTC.

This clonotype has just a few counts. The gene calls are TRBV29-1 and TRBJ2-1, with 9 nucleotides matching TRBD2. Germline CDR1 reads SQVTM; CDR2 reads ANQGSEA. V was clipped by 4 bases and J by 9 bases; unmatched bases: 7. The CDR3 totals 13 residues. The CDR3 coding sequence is TGCAGCGTTGGGGCTAGCGGGGCACGTGAGCAGTTCTTC. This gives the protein CSVGASGAREQFF.

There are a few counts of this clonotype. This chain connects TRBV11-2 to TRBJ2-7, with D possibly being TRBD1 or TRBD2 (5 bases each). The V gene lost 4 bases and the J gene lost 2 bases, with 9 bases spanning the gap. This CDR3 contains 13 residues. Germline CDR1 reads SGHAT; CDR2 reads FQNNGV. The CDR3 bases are TGTGCCAGCAGCTACGGGACCCCCTACGAGCAGTACTTC. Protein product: CASSYGTPYEQYF.

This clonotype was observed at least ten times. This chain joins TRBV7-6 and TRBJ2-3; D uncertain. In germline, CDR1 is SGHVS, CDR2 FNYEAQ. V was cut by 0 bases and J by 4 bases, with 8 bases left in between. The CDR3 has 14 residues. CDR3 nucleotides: TGTGCCAGCAGCTTAGCTCCCCGGTCAGATACGCAGTATTTT. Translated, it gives CASSLAPRSDTQYF.

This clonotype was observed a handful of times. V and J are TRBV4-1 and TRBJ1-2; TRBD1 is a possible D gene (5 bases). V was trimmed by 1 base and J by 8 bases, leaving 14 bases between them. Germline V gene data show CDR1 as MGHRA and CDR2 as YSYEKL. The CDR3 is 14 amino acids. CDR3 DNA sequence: TGCGCCAGCAGCCAAGTGGGGCTTACGGGGGGCTACACCTTC. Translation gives CASSQVGLTGGYTF.

Here the CDR3 DNA reads TGCAGTGCTAGACCCGGGACGCGCTCTGGAAACACCATATATTTT. Its translation is CSARPGTRSGNTIYF. The genes are TRBV20-1 and TRBJ1-3, with D possibly matching TRBD1 (5 bases). Germline V gives CDR1 DFQATT, CDR2 SNEGSKA (reference sequence). V dropped 2 bases and J dropped 0 bases, with 11 bases sitting between them. The CDR3 consists of 15 residues.

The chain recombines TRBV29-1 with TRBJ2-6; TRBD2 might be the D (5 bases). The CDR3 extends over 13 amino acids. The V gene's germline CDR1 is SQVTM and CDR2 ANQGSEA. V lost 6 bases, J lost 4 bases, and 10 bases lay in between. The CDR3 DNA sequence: TGCAGCGTACGGGGAAGCGGGGCCAACGTCCTGACTTTC. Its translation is CSVRGSGANVLTF.

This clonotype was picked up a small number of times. CDR3 in amino acids: CATSRVPVGTAKNIQYF. CDR3 in DNA: TGTGCCACCAGCAGAGTACCGGTCGGGACAGCAAAAAACATTCAGTACTTC. The chain combines TRBV15 with TRBJ2-4; 7 nucleotides align to TRBD1. This CDR3 is 17 amino acids long. The V segment lost 1 base and the J segment 4 bases; nucleotides outside the gene matches: 10. Per the germline V gene, CDR1 is LNHNV and CDR2 is YYDKDF (reference sequence).

This CDR3 is CSVLRNNEQFF. The CDR3 DNA follows: TGCAGCGTCCTAAGAAACAATGAGCAGTTCTTC. J is TRBJ2-1 and V is TRBV29-1; no clear D. CDR1 and CDR2 (germline): SQVTM, ANQGSEA. This CDR3 comprises 11 residues. V lost 6 bases and J lost 5, with 8 bases in between.

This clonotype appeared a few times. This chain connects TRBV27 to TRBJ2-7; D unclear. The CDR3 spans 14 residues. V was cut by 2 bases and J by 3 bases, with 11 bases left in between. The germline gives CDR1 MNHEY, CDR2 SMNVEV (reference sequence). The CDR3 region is CASSLKGAVYEQYF. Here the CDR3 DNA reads TGTGCCAGCAGTTTAAAAGGAGCCGTCTACGAGCAGTACTTC.

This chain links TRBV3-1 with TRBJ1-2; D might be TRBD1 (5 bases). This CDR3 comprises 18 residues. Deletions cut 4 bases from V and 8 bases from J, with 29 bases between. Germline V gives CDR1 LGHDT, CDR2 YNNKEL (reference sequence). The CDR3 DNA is TGTGCCAGCAGCCCGTTTGCCGGGACTCGGGAGGGGTTGAGCGGCTACACCTTC. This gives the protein CASSPFAGTREGLSGYTF.

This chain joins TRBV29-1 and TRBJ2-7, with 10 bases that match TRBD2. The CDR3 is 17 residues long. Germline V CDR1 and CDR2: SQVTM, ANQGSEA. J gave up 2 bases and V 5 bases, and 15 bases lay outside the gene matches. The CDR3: CSVLPGQISGRAYEQYF. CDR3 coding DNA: TGCAGCGTTCTTCCGGGACAGATAAGCGGGAGGGCCTACGAGCAGTACTTC.

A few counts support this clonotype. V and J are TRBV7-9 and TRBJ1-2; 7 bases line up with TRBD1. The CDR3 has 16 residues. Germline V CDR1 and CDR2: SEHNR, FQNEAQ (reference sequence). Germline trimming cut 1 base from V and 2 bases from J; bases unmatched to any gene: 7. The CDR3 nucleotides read TGTGCCAGCAGCTTAGAGATAACAGGGGCGAACTATGGCTACACCTTC. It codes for CASSLEITGANYGYTF.

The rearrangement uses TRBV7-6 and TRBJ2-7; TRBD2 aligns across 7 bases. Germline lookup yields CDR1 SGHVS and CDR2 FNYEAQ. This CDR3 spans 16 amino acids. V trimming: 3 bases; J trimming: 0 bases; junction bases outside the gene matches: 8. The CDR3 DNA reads TGTGCCAGCAGCTTTGGGTACACTAGCGTCTCCTACGAGCAGTACTTC. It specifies CASSFGYTSVSYEQYF.

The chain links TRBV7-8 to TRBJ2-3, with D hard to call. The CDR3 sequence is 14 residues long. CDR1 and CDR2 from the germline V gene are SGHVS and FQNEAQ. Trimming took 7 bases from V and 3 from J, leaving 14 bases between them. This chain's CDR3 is CASTLDPGTDTQYF. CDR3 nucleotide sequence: TGTGCCAGCACCCTAGACCCCGGGACAGATACGCAGTATTTT.

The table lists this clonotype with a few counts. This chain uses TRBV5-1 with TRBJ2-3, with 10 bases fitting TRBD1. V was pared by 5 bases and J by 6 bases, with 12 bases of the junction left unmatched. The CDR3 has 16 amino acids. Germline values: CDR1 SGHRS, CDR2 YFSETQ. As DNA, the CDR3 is TGCGCCAGCAGTCCGCTGCCGGGACAGGGGCGGGATACGCAGTATTTT. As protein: CASSPLPGQGRDTQYF.

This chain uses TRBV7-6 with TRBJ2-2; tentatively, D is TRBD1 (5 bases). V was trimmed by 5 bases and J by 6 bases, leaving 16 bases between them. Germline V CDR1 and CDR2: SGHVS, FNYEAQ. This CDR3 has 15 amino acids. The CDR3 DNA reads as TGTGCCAGCAGCCGAGCAGTGGACATCCCCGGGGAGCTGTTTTTT. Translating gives CASSRAVDIPGELFF.

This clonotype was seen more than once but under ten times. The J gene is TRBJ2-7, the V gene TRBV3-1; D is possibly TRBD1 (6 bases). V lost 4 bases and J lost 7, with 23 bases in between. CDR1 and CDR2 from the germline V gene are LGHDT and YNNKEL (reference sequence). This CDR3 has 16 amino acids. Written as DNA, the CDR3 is TGTGCCAGCAGCCCCCAACGCGTCAGGGGAGTCGGGGAGCAGTACTTC. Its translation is CASSPQRVRGVGEQYF.

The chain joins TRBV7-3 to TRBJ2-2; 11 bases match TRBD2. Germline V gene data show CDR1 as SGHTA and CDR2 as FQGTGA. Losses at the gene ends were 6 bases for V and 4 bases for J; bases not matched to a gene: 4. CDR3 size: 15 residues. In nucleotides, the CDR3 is TGTGCCAGCAGTGTAGCGGGAGGGGTCACCGGGGAGCTGTTTTTT. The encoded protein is CASSVAGGVTGELFF.

The CDR3 loop is CASSQPRVGPLHGYTF. The CDR3 bases are TGCGCCAGCAGCCAGCCTAGGGTTGGTCCCCTGCATGGCTACACCTTC. This chain connects TRBV4-1 to TRBJ1-2; no reliable D call. The CDR3 loop spans 16 amino acids. Germline CDR1 reads MGHRA; CDR2 reads YSYEKL. Trimming took off 3 bases at V and 6 bases at J, with 20 bases between the two ends.